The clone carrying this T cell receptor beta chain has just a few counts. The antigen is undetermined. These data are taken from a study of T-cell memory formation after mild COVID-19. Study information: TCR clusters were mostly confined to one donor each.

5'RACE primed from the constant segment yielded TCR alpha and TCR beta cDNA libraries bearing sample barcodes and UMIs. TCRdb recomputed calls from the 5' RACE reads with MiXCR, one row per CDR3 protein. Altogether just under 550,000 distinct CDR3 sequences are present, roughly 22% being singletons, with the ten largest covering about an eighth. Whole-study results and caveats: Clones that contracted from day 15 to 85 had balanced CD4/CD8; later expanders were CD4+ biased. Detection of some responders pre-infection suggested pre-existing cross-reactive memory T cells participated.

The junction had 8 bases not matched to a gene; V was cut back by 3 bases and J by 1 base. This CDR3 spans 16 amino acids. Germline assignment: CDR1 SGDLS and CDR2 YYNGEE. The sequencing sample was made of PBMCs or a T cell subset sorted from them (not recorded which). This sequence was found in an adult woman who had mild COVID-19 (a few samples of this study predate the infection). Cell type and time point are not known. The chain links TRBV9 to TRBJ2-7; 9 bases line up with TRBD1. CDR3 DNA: TGTGCCAGCAGCGCGAGTCCCGGGACAGGGTCCTACGAGCAGTACTTC. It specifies CASSASPGTGSYEQYF. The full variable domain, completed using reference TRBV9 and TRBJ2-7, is DSGVTQTPKHLITATGQRVTLRCSPRSGDLSVYWYQQSLDQGLQFLIQYYNGEERAKGNILERFSAQQFPDLHSELNLSSLELGDSALYFCASSASPGTGSYEQYFGPGTRLTVT.